This T cell receptor (beta chain) derives from a study of CD8 T cells in ankylosing spondylitis. TCRdb ran MiXCR on the 5' RACE reads and lists one entry per CDR3 protein. The data contain 150,000 to 250,000 distinct CDR3 sequences, over 10% of them singletons. The CDR3 length is 13 residues. Germline V gene data show CDR1 as SNHLY and CDR2 as FYNNEI. Trimming took 4 bases from V and 5 from J; bases not matched to a gene: 1. The sequence was collected from a male donor with ankylosing spondylitis or in good health (not recorded which). This rearrangement joins TRBV2 to TRBJ2-2; 7 bases map to TRBD1. Sequencing input: blood, either unsorted or a sorted T cell fraction (not recorded which). Here the CDR3 reads CASSGQGTGELFF. CDR3 DNA sequence: TGTGCCAGCAGTGGACAGGGAACCGGGGAGCTGTTTTTT.